The next 6 T cell receptor beta chains were all read from a single sample in a study of neurological immune-mediated disorders. A single record per CDR3 protein comes from TCRdb applying MiXCR to the 5' RACE reads. The profile covers around 13,000 distinct CDR3 sequences, with roughly a tenth appearing a single time and around a quarter taken by the ten largest. Source material: PBMCs. Receptors were obtained from a woman aged 40 to 50 in good health.

This clonotype has a count of ten or more. The chain employs TRBV27 and TRBJ2-2; 13 nucleotides match TRBD2. CDR3 length: 16 amino acids. CDR1 and CDR2 from the germline V gene are MNHEY and SMNVEV (reference sequence). V was pared by 4 bases and J by 6 bases, with 5 bases of the junction left unmatched. The CDR3 sequence: CASSSGLAGVSGELFF. CDR3 DNA: TGTGCCAGCAGTTCTGGACTAGCGGGAGTCTCCGGGGAGCTGTTTTTT.

The chain carries TRBV28 and TRBJ2-5, with D maybe TRBD2 (6 bases). This CDR3 has 15 residues. V shed 7 bases and J shed 5 bases, with 20 bases lying between them. CDR1 and CDR2 (germline): MDHEN, SYDVKM. The CDR3 bases are TGTGCCAGCACCTTGGGCGGGACGGAAAGCGAGACCCAGTACTTC. Translated: CASTLGGTESETQYF.

Sample share makes this clonotype medium-sized. This chain links TRBV7-9 with TRBJ2-3, with 11 bases lining up with TRBD2. CDR1 is SEHNR, CDR2 FQNEAQ, per germline (reference sequence). V trimming: 3 bases; J trimming: 1 base; junction bases outside the gene matches: 0. This CDR3 has 15 amino acids. CDR3 sequence (DNA): TGTGCCAGCAGCTTGGGACTAGCGGGCACAGATACGCAGTATTTT. Its translation: CASSLGLAGTDTQYF.

In its sample, this clonotype is medium-sized. This CDR3 reads CASSEAQLRGYTF. Written as DNA, the CDR3 is TGTGCCAGCAGTGAAGCCCAGCTGAGGGGCTACACCTTC. The gene calls are TRBV6-1 and TRBJ1-2; D gene ambiguous. V was clipped by 0 bases and J by 8 bases, with 10 bases between them. The germline V gene has CDR1 MNHNS and CDR2 SASEGT. CDR3 size: 13 residues.

This clonotype is judged medium-sized. This chain connects TRBV10-2 to TRBJ2-5; a possible D gene is TRBD2 (5 bases). This CDR3 has 12 amino acids. Germline V gene sequence: CDR1 WSHSY, CDR2 SAAADI. V dropped 4 bases and J dropped 4 bases, with 7 bases sitting between them. CDR3 DNA sequence: TGCGCCAGCAGTGCGGCGGGAGAGACCCAGTACTTC. Amino acid sequence: CASSAAGETQYF.

This clonotype was observed many times. This chain joins TRBV3-1 and TRBJ1-4; TRBD1 matches at 7 bases. The J segment lost 7 bases and the V segment lost 2 bases, leaving 10 bases of the junction unmatched. The V gene's germline CDR1 is LGHDT and CDR2 YNNKEL (reference sequence). The CDR3 runs to 16 residues. The CDR3 region is CASSQSAGTVSEKLFF. As DNA, the CDR3 is TGTGCCAGCAGCCAATCAGCCGGGACAGTCAGTGAAAAACTGTTTTTT.